This TCR beta chain is drawn from a study of control samples from healthy donors and cancer patients. V was pared by 3 bases and J by 5 bases, with 11 bases between. The germline gives CDR1 DFQATT, CDR2 SNEGSKA (reference sequence). This CDR3 region has 12 residues. Measured with immunoSEQ multiplex PCR; TCRdb has only the in-frame clones, and not every one. This sample has 130,000 or so clones, with around 87% found just once. The sequence came from a man in his forties or fifties in good health. This sequence joins TRBV20-1 and TRBJ2-7; D unresolved. What was sequenced was blood. The CDR3 region is CSASAVGHEQYF. In DNA, the CDR3 is TGCAGTGCTAGTGCAGTAGGTCACGAGCAGTACTTC.